Listed here are 9 T cell receptor beta chains from one sample, sequenced in a study of T-cell reconstitution after alpha-beta-depleted transplantation in children. The authors prepared the TCRbeta library with unique molecular identifiers. TCRdb recomputed calls from the PCR reads with MiXCR, one row per CDR3 protein. The data hold approximately 230,000 distinct CDR3 sequences, with approximately 24% observed a single time. The material sequenced was PBMCs, mostly from graft donor cells, taken 360 days after TCRalphabeta/CD19-depleted stem cell transplant. These TCRs come from a female patient aged 2 to 10 who had a stem cell transplant for congenital amegakaryocytic thrombocytopenia, so the T cells may come from the graft donor.

This rearrangement joins TRBV6-5 to TRBJ2-3; 7 bases are shared with TRBD1. V lost 0 bases, J lost 5 bases, and 11 bases stayed unmatched. CDR3 size: 17 residues. Germline-derived CDR1 and CDR2 are MNHEY and SVGAGI. The CDR3 loop reads CASSYSIETGELDTQYF. The DNA for the CDR3 is TGTGCCAGCAGTTACTCTATCGAAACAGGGGAATTAGATACGCAGTATTTT.

The chain recombines TRBV7-6 with TRBJ1-1; weak D call: TRBD1 (5 bases). Trimming cost V 2 bases and J 0 bases, with 16 bases left between them. The length of the CDR3 is 17 residues. Germline values: CDR1 SGHVS, CDR2 FNYEAQ. The CDR3 region has the DNA TGTGCCAGCAGCTTATCGCCAGCTGGGGGGATGAACACTGAAGCTTTCTTT. As protein: CASSLSPAGGMNTEAFF.

The chain is built from TRBV7-2 and TRBJ2-1, with D perhaps matching TRBD1 (5 bases). Germline V gives CDR1 SGHTA, CDR2 FQGNSA. V lost 1 base and J lost 10, with 14 bases in between. The CDR3 is made up of 14 amino acids. The chain's CDR3 is CASSLGGDRGEQFF. The CDR3 DNA follows: TGTGCCAGCAGCTTAGGAGGCGATAGGGGAGAGCAGTTCTTC.

J is TRBJ1-2 and V is TRBV12-3 or TRBV12-4; D is unresolved. There are 17 residues in the CDR3. Trimming removed 3 bases from V and 4 bases from J, with 21 bases in between. CDR3 sequence (DNA): TGTGCCAGCAGTTTGGATCTGCGACGAAAGCCGACCTATGGCTACACCTTC. Protein sequence: CASSLDLRRKPTYGYTF.

A few counts support this clonotype. This chain joins TRBV12-3 or TRBV12-4 and TRBJ1-5; a weak D match, TRBD1 (6 bases). The CDR3 covers 13 residues. The V gene lost 6 bases and the J gene lost 6 bases, with 12 bases spanning the gap. This CDR3 is CASSLGQIQPQHF. The DNA for the CDR3 is TGTGCCAGCAGCCTTGGACAGATTCAGCCCCAGCATTTT.

There are a few counts of this clonotype. The J gene is TRBJ2-5, the V gene TRBV5-1; TRBD2 aligns across 8 bases. CDR3 length: 15 residues. The germline gives CDR1 SGHRS, CDR2 YFSETQ. J gave up 5 bases and V 0 bases, and 6 bases lay outside the gene matches. The CDR3 DNA reads as TGCGCCAGCAGCTTGGCCGGATCTAGCGGGGAGACCCAGTACTTC. This translates into CASSLAGSSGETQYF.

The chain links TRBV4-1 to TRBJ2-1; 7 bases align to TRBD2. Unmatched junction bases numbered 9, after V lost 1 base and J lost 9 bases. CDR3 length equals 15 residues. Germline-derived CDR1 and CDR2 are MGHRA and YSYEKL. Here the CDR3 DNA reads TGCGCCAGCAGCCAAGTCGGGAGGCGTGATTTTGAGCAGTTCTTC. Translation: CASSQVGRRDFEQFF.

The chain uses TRBV5-5 and TRBJ2-2; tentatively, D is TRBD1 (6 bases). Trimming stripped 1 base from V and 6 bases from J, with 13 bases between. Germline V gives CDR1 SGHKS, CDR2 YYEKEE (reference sequence). The CDR3 runs 15 residues. Here the CDR3 reads CASSLLGAHPGELFF. For the CDR3, the DNA is TGTGCCAGCAGCTTGTTGGGGGCGCACCCCGGGGAGCTGTTTTTT.

The chain employs TRBV4-3 and TRBJ1-3, with TRBD1 matching 8 bases. The CDR3 sequence is 16 residues long. V dropped 0 bases and J dropped 5; count of bases not matched to a gene: 6. Germline values: CDR1 LGHNA, CDR2 YSLEER. DNA for the CDR3: TGCGCCAGCAGCCAAGACCTGGACAGGGAGCGAAACACCATATATTTT. Protein sequence: CASSQDLDRERNTIYF.